This is a list of T cell receptor beta chains from one sample in a study of a mutant IDH1 vaccine in newly diagnosed glioma. Sequencing used immunoSEQ multiplex PCR; TCRdb keeps in-frame clones, though not all of them. Of tens of thousands of clones detected, over 85% appear once; the ten largest clones hold around 6%. These receptors' antigens are unknown. The specimen comprised PBMCs, sampled from a glioma patient whose treatment included an IDH1 peptide vaccine. The receptors were gathered from a woman in her thirties or forties with glioma. CDR3s include the opening cysteine and the closing phenylalanine or tryptophan. Only some rows state a clone size, as once, few, many or a class for expanded clones.

V	length	J	size	CDR3
TRBV7-2	13	TRBJ2-1	-	CASSLDGTPRAFF
TRBV6-5	14	TRBJ1-2	-	CAAAGTGGASGYTF
TRBV19	13	TRBJ2-7	-	CASSTGLGDEQYF
TRBV27	16	TRBJ1-5	-	CASSLSIGDPNQPQHF
TRBV5-1	13	TRBJ2-7	-	CASSSTSSQEQYF
TRBV27	18	TRBJ1-2	-	CASSFLGQGKKAGYGYTF
TRBV7-7	13	TRBJ2-5	-	CASSRDSQETQYF
TRBV4-3	16	TRBJ2-3	-	CASSQGARLSTDTQYF
TRBV5-1	13	TRBJ1-1	-	CASSFGGYTEAFF
TRBV5-1	14	TRBJ2-7	-	CASSWRDSSYEQYF
TRBV4-3	15	TRBJ1-2	few	CASRGVIRAKGGYTF
TRBV5-1	11	TRBJ2-2	-	CASSFAGELFF
TRBV10-1	14	TRBJ1-2	-	CASSSGQGVGGYTF
TRBV5-4	12	TRBJ1-5	-	CASSLTGGPQHF
TRBV7-2	15	TRBJ2-7	-	CASSLVVRGANEQYF
TRBV7-6	12	TRBJ2-7	-	CASSPWTGEQYF
TRBV7-8	14	TRBJ1-5	-	CASSFAGAPRPQHF
TRBV28	15	TRBJ2-1	-	CASSFAFRSYNEQFF
TRBV2	15	TRBJ1-1	-	CASRKAGREGSEAFF
TRBV29-1	13	TRBJ2-3	once	CSVARRSTDTQYF
TRBV10-1	14	TRBJ1-1	-	CGILPWIMNTEAFF
TRBV29-1	15	TRBJ2-5	once	CSVLGSTGVQETQYF
TRBV2	15	TRBJ2-1	-	CASSLGAGGRDEQFF
TRBV7-6	14	TRBJ2-5	-	CASSPRPGRETQYF
TRBV4-1	15	TRBJ1-5	-	CASSQRTGGFEPQHF
TRBV19	14	TRBJ1-1	once	CASAFQTGNTEAFF
TRBV2	11	TRBJ1-1	-	CASSEELTAFF
TRBV6-1	13	TRBJ1-4	-	CASRATTDEKLFF
TRBV2	13	TRBJ2-7	-	CASSGGLAGEQYF
TRBV13	13	TRBJ2-2	-	CASSPSLAGELFF
TRBV7-9	15	TRBJ2-5	-	CASSFWGGDWETQYF
TRBV10-3	14	TRBJ2-3	-	CAISDSENTDTQYF
TRBV4-3	14	TRBJ2-7	-	CASSQDNRGYEQYF
TRBV6-5	14	TRBJ2-3	-	CASSYSASTDTQYF
TRBV5-4	13	TRBJ2-1	-	CASSASLYNEQFF
TRBV5-1	18	TRBJ1-4	-	CASSSGTGQGATNEKLFF
TRBV5-8	12	TRBJ1-2	-	CASSLEGVGYTF
TRBV6-5	11	TRBJ2-5	-	CASSYSGTQYF
TRBV19	17	TRBJ2-3	-	CASTPTGTSSLTDTQYF
TRBV6-6	14	TRBJ1-3	-	CASINRGEENTIYF
TRBV9	14	TRBJ1-1	-	CASSKRSGNTEAFF
TRBV7-9	15	TRBJ2-1	-	CASSHSSGRVNEQFF
TRBV10-1	18	TRBJ2-3	-	CASSDPGTSGGSTDTQYF
TRBV2	15	TRBJ2-2	-	CASREAGEVTGELFF
TRBV6-1	15	TRBJ2-7	-	CASSDGISGGYEQYF
TRBV6-5	15	TRBJ1-1	-	CASSYGDPKGTEAFF
TRBV2	12	TRBJ1-2	-	CARAGTAYGYTF
TRBV6-5	13	TRBJ2-5	-	CASRRTVVETQYF